Following are 5 T cell receptor beta chains from one sample sequenced in a study of Ad26.COV2.S vaccination and SARS-CoV-2 variants. Clones were read by immunoSEQ multiplex PCR, and TCRdb kept only the in-frame ones, dropping some. The table lists hundreds of thousands of clones, roughly 91% of them singletons. Treatment: around 19 received Ad26.COV2.S at low or high dose, single or two shots; several received placebo; per-sample allocation not given. Sampling was done on day 63 after the first vaccine or placebo injection. The sample in question was peripheral blood, obtained in a trial of Ad26.COV2.S vaccine versus placebo. The source of these receptors is a person between 18 and 59 years old who received the Ad26.COV2.S COVID-19 vaccine or a placebo.

The V call is TRBV9, the J call TRBJ2-7; the D gene is possibly TRBD1 (6 bases). CDR3 length equals 13 residues. The V gene's germline CDR1 is SGDLS and CDR2 YYNGEE. The germline V and J ends were trimmed by 4 bases and 3 bases, with 11 bases remaining between them. CDR3 nucleotides: TGTGCCAGCAGCTTGAGACAGGACTACGAGCAGTACTTC. Translated, it gives CASSLRQDYEQYF.

The rearrangement uses TRBV2 and TRBJ1-2, with D unresolved. There are 15 residues in the CDR3. Trimming removed 6 bases from V and 1 base from J, with 15 bases in between. Germline V gene lookup returns CDR1 SNHLY and CDR2 FYNNEI. Written as DNA, the CDR3 is TGTGCCAGCAGCGAAACCTTCAGCCTTAACTATGGCTACACCTTC. It specifies CASSETFSLNYGYTF.

The V gene is TRBV2, the J gene TRBJ2-1; TRBD1 agrees at 8 bases. This CDR3 spans 14 amino acids. J gave up 8 bases and V 4 bases, and 7 bases lay outside the gene matches. Germline V gene sequence: CDR1 SNHLY, CDR2 FYNNEI. CDR3 loop: CASSGQGARDEQFF. CDR3 nucleotide sequence: TGTGCCAGCAGTGGTCAGGGGGCGCGGGATGAGCAGTTCTTC.

The chain is built from TRBV15 and TRBJ2-7, with D possibly TRBD1 on 6 matching bases. V was cut by 9 bases and J by 7 bases, with 13 bases left in between. Germline CDR1 reads LNHNV; CDR2 reads YYDKDF (reference sequence). This CDR3 is built from 11 residues. The CDR3 sequence is CATQGWGEQYF. As DNA, the CDR3 is TGTGCCACACAGGGCTGGGGTGAGCAGTACTTC.

The chain has TRBV7-2 and TRBJ2-1; 15 positions agree with TRBD2. The germline V gene has CDR1 SGHTA and CDR2 FQGNSA. The CDR3 is made up of 14 amino acids. V was pared by 6 bases and J by 10 bases, with 4 bases of the junction left unmatched. The DNA of the CDR3 is TGTGCCAGCAGGCGGACTAGCGGGGGGGCCGAGCAGTTCTTC. It is translated as CASRRTSGGAEQFF.